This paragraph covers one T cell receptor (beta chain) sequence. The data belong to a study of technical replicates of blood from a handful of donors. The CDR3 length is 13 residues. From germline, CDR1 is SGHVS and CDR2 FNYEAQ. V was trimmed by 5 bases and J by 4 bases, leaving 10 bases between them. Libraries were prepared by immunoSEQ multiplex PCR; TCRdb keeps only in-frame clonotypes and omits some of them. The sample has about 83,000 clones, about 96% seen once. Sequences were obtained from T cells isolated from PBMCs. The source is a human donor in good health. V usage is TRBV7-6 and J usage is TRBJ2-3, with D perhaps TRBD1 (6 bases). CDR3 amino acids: CASSPTGPDTQYF. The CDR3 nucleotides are TGTGCCAGCAGCCCAACAGGGCCAGATACGCAGTATTTT.